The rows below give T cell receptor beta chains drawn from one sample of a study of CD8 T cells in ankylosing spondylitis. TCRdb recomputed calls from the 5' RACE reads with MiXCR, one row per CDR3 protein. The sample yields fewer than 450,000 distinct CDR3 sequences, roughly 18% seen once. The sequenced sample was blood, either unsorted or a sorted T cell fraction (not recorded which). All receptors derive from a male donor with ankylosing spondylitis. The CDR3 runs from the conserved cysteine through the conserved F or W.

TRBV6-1,CASRDRGFSSNQPQHF
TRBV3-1,CASSLLGATNYGYTF
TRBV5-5,CASSLGPSAGRHEQFF
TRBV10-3,CAIRGTGGNYGYTF
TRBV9,CASSVRDSRTDTQYF
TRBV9,CASSVAPRDTGELFF
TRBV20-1,CSANVLAGLGEQFF
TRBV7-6,CASSSQQGTGELFF
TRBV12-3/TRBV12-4,CASSRGRNTGELFF
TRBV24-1,CATSDLGDPSPFF
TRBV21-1,CASSKSPGFSHEQFF
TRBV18,CASSRTHRTPLPGELFF
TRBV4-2,CASSQSPGENQPQHF
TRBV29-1,CSPRRKIRDRVSHTIYF
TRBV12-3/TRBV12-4,CASSFAAGEETQYF
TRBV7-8,CASSLGGRYDQPQHF
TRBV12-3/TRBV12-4,CASSQLAGADTQYF
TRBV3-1,CASSQVNGTPYF
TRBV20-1,CSARVVSTDTQYF
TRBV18,CASSGDKSYEQYF
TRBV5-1,CASSKGLAGDEQFF
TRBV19,CASSMVGNTIYF
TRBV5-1,CASSLVVSGVSTDTQYF
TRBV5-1,CASSFRTSGNNEQFF
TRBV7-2,CASSSRLAGKYEQYF
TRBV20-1,CSASGGMSYNEQFF
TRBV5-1,CASSVGQPDYGYTF
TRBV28,CASGGSRADTQYF
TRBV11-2,CASSLMFGETQYF
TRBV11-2,CASSSHIQEGQGYTF
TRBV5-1,CASSLTSGGAKVQYF
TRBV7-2,CASSLVSLGETQYF
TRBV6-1,CASVPDRAGNSPLHF
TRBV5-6,CASSLFGRRLAGYLTDTQYF
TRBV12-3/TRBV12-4,CASSLVGGSGYTF